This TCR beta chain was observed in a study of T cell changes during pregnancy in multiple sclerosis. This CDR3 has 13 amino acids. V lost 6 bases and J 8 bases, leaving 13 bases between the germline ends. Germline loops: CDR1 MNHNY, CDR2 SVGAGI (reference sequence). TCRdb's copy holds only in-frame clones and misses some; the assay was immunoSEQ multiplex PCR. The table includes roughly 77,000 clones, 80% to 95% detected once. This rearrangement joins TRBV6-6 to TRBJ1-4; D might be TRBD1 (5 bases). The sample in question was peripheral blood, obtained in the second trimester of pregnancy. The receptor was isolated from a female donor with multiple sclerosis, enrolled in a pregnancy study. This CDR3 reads CASSPRGGEKLFF. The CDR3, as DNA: TGTGCCAGCAGCCCCCGCGGGGGAGAAAAACTGTTTTTT.